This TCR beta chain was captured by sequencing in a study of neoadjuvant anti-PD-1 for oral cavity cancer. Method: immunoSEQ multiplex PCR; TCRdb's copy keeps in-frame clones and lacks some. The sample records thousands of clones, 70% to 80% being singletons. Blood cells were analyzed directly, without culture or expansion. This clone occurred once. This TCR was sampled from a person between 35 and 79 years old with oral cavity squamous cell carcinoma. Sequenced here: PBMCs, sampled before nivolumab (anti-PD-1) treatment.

This CDR3 is CASSRTSGGYGDTQYF. As DNA, the CDR3 is TGTGCCAGCAGCCGGACTAGCGGGGGGTATGGGGATACGCAGTATTTT. The rearrangement joins TRBV7-2 to TRBJ2-3, with 14 bases lining up with TRBD2. The V gene end was trimmed by 5 bases and the J gene end by 6 bases; junction bases not matched to a gene: 7. Per the germline V gene, CDR1 is SGHTA and CDR2 is FQGNSA. The CDR3 is 16 amino acids. The full variable domain, rest sourced from reference TRBV7-2 and TRBJ2-3, is GAGVSQSPSNKVTEKGKDVELRCDPISGHTALYWYRQSLGQGLEFLIYFQGNSAPDKSGLPSDRFSAERTGGSVSTLTIQRTQQEDSAVYLCASSRTSGGYGDTQYFGPGTRLTVL.